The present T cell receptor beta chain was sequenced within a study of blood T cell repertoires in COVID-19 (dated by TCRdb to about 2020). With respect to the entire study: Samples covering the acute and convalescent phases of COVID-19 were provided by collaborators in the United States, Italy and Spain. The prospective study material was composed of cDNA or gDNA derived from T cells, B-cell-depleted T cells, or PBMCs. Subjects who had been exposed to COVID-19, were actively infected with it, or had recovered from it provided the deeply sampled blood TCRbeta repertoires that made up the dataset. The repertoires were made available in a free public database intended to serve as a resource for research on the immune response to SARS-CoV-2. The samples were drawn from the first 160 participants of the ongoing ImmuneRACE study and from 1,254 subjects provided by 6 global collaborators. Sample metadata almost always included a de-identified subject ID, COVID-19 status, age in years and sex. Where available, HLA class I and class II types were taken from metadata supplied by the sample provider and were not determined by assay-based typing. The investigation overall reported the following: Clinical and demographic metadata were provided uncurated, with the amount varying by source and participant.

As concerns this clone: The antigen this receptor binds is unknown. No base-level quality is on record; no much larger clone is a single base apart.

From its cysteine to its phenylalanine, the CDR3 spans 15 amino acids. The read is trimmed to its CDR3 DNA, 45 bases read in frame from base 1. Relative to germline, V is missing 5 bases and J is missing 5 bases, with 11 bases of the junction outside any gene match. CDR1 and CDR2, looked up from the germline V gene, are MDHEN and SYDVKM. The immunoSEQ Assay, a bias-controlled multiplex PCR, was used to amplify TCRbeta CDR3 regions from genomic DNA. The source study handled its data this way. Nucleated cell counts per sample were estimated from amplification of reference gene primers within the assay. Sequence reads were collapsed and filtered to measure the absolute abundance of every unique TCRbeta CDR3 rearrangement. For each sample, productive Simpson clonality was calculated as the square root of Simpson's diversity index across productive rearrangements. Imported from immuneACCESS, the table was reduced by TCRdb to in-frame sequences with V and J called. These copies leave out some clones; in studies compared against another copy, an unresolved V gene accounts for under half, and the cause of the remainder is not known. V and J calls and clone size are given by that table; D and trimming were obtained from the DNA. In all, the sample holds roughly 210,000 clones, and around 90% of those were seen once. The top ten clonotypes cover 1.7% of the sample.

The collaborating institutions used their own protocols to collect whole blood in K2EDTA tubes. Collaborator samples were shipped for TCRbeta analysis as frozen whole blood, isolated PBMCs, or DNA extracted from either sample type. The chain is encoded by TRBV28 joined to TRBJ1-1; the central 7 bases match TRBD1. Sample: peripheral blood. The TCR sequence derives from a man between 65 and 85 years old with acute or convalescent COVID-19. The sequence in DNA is TGTGCCAGCAGTGTCCCGGGACAGCGAGGAACTGAAGCTTTCTTT. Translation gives CASSVPGQRGTEAFF.